The source of this T cell receptor beta chain is a study of vaccination and CD4 T cells after COVID-19. Study-level information: Cultures designated as controls were supplied with a CEFX pool, an HIV-1 Nef pool, or no peptide.

This clonotype was recorded once. Its target is unknown. V shed 5 bases, J shed 7 bases, and the junction held 16 bases outside the gene matches. This CDR3 comprises 17 residues. In germline, CDR1 is MDHEN, CDR2 SYDVKM. The Oncomine TCR Beta short-read assay was applied to DNA of cultured CD4+ T cells. One entry per CDR3 protein results from TCRdb running MiXCR on the PCR reads. This sample has some 17,000 distinct CDR3 sequences, with 43% found just once. Indicated treatment: approximately 10-day PBMC culture with coronavirus spike peptide pools or control peptides (ViraFEST assay). First, ViraFEST expanded antigen-specific T cells with peptide pools, and next it sequenced the TCRs. The PCR-positive dates, March through December 2020, came before the US Alpha, Beta and Delta variants. Having spent 10 days in culture, CD4+ T cells were then isolated by negative selection.

The sample in question was CD4+ T cells from blood, cultured in vitro, obtained after SARS-CoV-2 vaccination. The chain is built from TRBV28 and TRBJ2-1; 8 bases line up with TRBD1. This receptor was taken from a human donor who had recovered from COVID-19. The CDR3 loop reads CASSLDRGSGFTNEQFF. CDR3 nucleotides: TGTGCCAGCAGTCTCGACAGGGGCAGTGGTTTTACAAATGAGCAGTTCTTC.